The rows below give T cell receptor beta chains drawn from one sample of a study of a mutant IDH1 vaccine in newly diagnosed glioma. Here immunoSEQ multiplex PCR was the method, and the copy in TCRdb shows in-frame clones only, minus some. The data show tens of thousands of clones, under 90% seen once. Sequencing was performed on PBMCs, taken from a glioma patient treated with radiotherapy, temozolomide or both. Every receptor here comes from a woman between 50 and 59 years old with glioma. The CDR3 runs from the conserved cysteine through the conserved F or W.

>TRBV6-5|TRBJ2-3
CASTPERGGTDTQYF
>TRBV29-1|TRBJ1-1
CSADRGKTEAFF
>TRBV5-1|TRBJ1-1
CASSFEFLNTEAFF
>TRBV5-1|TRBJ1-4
CASTRTGSEKLFF
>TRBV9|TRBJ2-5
CASSTRQLPMETQYF
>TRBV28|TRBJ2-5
CASSGTSRETQYF
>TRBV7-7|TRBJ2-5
CASSLVPGQGIETQYF
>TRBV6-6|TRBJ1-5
CASSLVDQPQHF
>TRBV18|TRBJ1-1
CASSSDRGGTEAFF
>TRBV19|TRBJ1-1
CASKSLGSTEAFF
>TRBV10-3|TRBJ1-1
CAIRDRAPEAFF
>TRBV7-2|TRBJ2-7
CASSPPRAGSSYEQYF
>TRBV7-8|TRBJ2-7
CASTERPGTSSYEQYF
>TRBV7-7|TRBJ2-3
CASSLVVGDTQYF
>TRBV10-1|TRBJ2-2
CASSYNTGELFF
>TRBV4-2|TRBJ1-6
CASSQEPGRSYNSPLHF
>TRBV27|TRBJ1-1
CASSSWDILNTEAFF
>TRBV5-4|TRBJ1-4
CASSISRGEKLFF
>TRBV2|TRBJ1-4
CASRAQGSPNEKLFF
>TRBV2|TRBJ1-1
CASNFIQAGTEAFF
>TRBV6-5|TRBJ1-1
CASSVEQGNTEAFF
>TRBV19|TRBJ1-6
CASSKSSSYNSPLHF
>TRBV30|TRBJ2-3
CAWSQGTADTQYF
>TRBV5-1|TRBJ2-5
CASRTSQETQYF